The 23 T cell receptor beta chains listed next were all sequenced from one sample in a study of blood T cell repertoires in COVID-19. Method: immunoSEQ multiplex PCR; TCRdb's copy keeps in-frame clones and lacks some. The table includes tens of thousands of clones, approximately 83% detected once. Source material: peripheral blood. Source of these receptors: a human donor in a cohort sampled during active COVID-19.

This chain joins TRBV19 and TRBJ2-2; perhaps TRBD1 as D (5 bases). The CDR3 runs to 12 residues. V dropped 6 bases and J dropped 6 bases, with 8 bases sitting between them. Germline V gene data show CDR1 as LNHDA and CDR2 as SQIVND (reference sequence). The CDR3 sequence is CASRKGPGELFF. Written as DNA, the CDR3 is TGTGCCAGTAGAAAGGGGCCCGGGGAGCTGTTTTTT.

The CDR3: CASSASGGFGGELFF. Written as DNA, the CDR3 is TGTGCCAGCTCAGCTAGCGGGGGGTTCGGTGGGGAGCTGTTTTTT. The chain links TRBV2 to TRBJ2-2, with 11 bases lining up with TRBD2. Germline CDR1 SNHLY, CDR2 FYNNEI. V lost 8 bases, J lost 8 bases, and 10 bases stayed unmatched. The CDR3 spans 15 residues.

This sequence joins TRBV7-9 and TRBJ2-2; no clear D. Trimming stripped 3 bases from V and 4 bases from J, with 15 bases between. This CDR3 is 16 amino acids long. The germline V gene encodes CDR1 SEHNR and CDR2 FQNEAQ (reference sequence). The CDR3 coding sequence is TGTGCCAGCAGCTTTCTTGGGCGACAACTCACCGGGGAGCTGTTTTTT. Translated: CASSFLGRQLTGELFF.

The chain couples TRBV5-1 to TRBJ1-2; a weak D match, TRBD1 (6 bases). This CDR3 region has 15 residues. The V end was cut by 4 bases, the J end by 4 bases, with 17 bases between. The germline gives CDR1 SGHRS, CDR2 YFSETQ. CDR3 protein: CASSVGTGSSYGYTF. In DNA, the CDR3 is TGCGCCAGCAGCGTCGGCACAGGGAGTTCCTATGGCTACACCTTC.

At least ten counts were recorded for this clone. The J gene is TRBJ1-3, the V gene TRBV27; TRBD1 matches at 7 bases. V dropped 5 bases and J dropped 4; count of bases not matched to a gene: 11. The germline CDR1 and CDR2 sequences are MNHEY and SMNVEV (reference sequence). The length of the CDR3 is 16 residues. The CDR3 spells CASSPHRGYNGNTIYF. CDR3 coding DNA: TGTGCCAGCAGTCCCCACAGGGGTTATAACGGAAACACCATATATTTT.

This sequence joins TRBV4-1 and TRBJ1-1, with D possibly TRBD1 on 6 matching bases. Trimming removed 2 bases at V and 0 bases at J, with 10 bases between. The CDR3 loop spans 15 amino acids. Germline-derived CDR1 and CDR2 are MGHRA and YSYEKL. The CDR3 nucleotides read TGCGCCAGCAGCCAAACCCAGGGGCTGAACACTGAAGCTTTCTTT. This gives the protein CASSQTQGLNTEAFF.

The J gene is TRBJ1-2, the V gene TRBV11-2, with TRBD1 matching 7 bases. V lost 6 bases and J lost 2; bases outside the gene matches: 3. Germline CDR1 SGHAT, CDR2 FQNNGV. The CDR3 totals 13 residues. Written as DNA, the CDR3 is TGTGCCAGCAGTCCGACAGGGAACTATGGCTACACCTTC. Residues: CASSPTGNYGYTF.

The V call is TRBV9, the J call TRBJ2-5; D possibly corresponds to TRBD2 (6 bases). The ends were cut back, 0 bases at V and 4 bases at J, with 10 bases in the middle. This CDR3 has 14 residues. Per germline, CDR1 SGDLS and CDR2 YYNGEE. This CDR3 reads CASSVGGVRETQYF. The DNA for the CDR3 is TGTGCCAGCAGCGTAGGGGGGGTTCGAGAGACCCAGTACTTC.

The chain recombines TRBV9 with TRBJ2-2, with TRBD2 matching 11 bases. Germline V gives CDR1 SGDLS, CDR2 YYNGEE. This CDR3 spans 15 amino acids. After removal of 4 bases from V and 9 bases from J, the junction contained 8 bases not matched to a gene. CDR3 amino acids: CASSHSGGALRELFF. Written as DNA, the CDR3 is TGTGCCAGCAGCCATAGCGGGGGGGCCTTACGGGAGCTGTTTTTT. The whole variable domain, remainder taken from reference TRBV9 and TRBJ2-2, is DSGVTQTPKHLITATGQRVTLRCSPRSGDLSVYWYQQSLDQGLQFLIQYYNGEERAKGNILERFSAQQFPDLHSELNLSSLELGDSALYFCASSHSGGALRELFFGEGSRLTVL.

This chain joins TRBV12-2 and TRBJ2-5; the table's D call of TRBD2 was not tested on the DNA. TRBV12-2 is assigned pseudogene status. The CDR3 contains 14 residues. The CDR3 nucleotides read TGTGCAAGTCGCTTCCCTTGTTGGCGCGGGTCCCAGTACTTC. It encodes CASRFPCWRGSQYF.

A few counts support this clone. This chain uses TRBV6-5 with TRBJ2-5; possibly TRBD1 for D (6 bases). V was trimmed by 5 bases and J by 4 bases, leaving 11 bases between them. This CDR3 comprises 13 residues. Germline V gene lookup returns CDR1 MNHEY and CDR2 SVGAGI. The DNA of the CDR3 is TGTGCCAGCAGTCGGGACAAGAGAGAGACCCAGTACTTC. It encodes CASSRDKRETQYF.

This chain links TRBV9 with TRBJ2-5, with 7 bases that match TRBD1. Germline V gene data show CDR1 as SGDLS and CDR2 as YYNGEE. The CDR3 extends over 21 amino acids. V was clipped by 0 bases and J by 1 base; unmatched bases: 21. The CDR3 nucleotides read TGTGCCAGCAGCGTAGTCCGGGTTACAGGGGAAGCCCGGCTTAGCCAAGAGACCCAGTACTTC. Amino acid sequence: CASSVVRVTGEARLSQETQYF.

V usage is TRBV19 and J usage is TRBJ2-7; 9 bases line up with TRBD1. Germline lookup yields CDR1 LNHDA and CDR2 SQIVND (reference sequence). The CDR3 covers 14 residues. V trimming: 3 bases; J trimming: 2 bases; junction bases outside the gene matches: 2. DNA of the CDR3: TGTGCCAGTAGTATGGGGACAGGGCCCTACGAGCAGTACTTC. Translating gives CASSMGTGPYEQYF.

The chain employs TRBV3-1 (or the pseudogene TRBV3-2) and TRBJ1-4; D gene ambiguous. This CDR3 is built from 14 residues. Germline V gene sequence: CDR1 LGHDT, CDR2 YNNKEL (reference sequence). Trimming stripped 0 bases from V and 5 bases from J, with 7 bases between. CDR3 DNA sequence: TGTGCCAGCAGCCAAGATACGGGGAATGAAAAACTGTTTTTT. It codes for CASSQDTGNEKLFF.

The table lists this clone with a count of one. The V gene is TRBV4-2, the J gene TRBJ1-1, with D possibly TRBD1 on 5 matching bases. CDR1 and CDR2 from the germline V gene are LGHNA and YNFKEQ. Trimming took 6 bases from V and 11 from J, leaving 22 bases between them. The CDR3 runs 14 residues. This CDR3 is CASSHRGRAREAFF. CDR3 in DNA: TGTGCCAGCAGTCATAGGGGCCGGGCCCGTGAGGCTTTCTTT.

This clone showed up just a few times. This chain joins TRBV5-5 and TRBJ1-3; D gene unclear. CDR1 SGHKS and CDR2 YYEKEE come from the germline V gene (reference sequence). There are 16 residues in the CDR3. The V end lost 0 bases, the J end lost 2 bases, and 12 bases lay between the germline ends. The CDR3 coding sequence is TGTGCCAGCAGCTTGGCCGGACGGGGTACTGGAAACACCATATATTTT. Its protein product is CASSLAGRGTGNTIYF.

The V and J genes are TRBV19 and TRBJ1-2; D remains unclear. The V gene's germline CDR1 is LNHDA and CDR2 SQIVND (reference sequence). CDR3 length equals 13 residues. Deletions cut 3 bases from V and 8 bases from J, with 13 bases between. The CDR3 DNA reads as TGTGCCAGTAGTATTGGAGGTGTAGGAGGCTACACCTTC. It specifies CASSIGGVGGYTF.

The CDR3 loop is CASAGTGVYEQYF. Here the CDR3 DNA reads TGTGCCAGCGCCGGGACAGGGGTCTACGAGCAGTACTTC. V usage is TRBV2 and J usage is TRBJ2-7; 10 bases align to TRBD1. The CDR3 totals 13 residues. V shed 8 bases, J shed 3 bases, and the junction held 4 bases outside the gene matches. CDR1 is SNHLY, CDR2 FYNNEI, per germline.

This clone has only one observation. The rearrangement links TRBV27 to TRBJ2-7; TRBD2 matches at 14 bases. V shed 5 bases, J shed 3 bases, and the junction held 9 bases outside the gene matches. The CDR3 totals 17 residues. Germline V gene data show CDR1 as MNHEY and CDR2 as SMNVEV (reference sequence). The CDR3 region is CASSLSGLAGDRYEQYF. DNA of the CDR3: TGTGCCAGCAGTCTCTCGGGACTAGCGGGGGACCGCTACGAGCAGTACTTC.

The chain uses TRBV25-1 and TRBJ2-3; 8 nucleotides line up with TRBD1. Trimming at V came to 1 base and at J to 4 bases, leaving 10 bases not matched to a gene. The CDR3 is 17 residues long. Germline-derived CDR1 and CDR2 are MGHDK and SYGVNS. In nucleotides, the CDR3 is TGTGCCAGCAGTGAATCGGGACAGGTCTTAGGATCAGATACGCAGTATTTT. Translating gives CASSESGQVLGSDTQYF.

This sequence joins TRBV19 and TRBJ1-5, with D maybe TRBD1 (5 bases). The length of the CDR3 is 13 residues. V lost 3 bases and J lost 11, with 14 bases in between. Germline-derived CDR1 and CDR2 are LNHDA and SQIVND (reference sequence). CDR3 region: CASSISGVDTQHF. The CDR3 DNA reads TGTGCCAGTAGTATTTCAGGCGTGGACACCCAGCATTTT.

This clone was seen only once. The DNA for the CDR3 is TGTGCCAGTAGTATGGGCGGGGGTGGCGAGCAGTACTTC. As protein: CASSMGGGGEQYF. This chain joins TRBV19 and TRBJ2-7, with 7 bases identical to TRBD2. J lost 6 bases, V lost 3 bases, and 5 bases had no gene match. Looked up from germline, CDR1 is LNHDA and CDR2 is SQIVND (reference sequence). The length of the CDR3 is 13 residues.

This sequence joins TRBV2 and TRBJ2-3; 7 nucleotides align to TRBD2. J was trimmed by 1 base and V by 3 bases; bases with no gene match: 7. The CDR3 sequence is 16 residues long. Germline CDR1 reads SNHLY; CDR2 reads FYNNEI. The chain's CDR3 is CASSEPPGGGTDTQYF. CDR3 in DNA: TGTGCCAGCAGTGAGCCCCCGGGGGGTGGCACAGATACGCAGTATTTT. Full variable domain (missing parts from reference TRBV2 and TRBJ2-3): EPEVTQTPSHQVTQMGQEVILRCVPISNHLYFYWYRQILGQKVEFLVSFYNNEISEKSEIFDDQFSVERPDGSNFTLKIRSTKLEDSAMYFCASSEPPGGGTDTQYFGPGTRLTVL.